Included here is one T cell receptor (beta chain) sequence, with context. Its antigen is undetermined. These data are taken from a study of cytomegalovirus exposure and HLA in healthy donors. Study context: An early release of data contained 80 million to 85 million unique TCRs, which came from HLA-typed donors.

The study ran its PCR with 60 Vbeta and 13 Jbeta primers. This table comes from immunoSEQ multiplex PCR, and its TCRdb copy is limited to in-frame clones, with some not included. The sample holds more than 100,000 clones, approximately 79% seen once. Overall study results and limits: For TCR beta chains, V- and J-gene trimming was later linked to a missense DCLRE1C variant.

The CDR3 is 16 amino acids. V lost 0 bases and J 2 bases, leaving 13 bases between the germline ends. Germline CDR1 is SGHRS and CDR2 is YFSETQ. The sequenced sample was PBMCs. The chain combines TRBV5-1 with TRBJ2-3; D is undetermined. This receptor was obtained from a man between 45 and 60 years old in good health and CMV-seropositive. The CDR3 DNA is TGCGCCAGCAGCTTGGTAACTGGGCCGAACACAGATACGCAGTATTTT. Translation gives CASSLVTGPNTDTQYF. The entire variable domain, with the rest obtained from reference TRBV5-1 and TRBJ2-3, is as follows: KAGVTQTPRYLIKTRGQQVTLSCSPISGHRSVSWYQQTPGQGLQFLFEYFSETQRNKGNFPGRFSGRQFSNSRSEMNVSTLELGDSALYLCASSLVTGPNTDTQYFGPGTRLTVL.